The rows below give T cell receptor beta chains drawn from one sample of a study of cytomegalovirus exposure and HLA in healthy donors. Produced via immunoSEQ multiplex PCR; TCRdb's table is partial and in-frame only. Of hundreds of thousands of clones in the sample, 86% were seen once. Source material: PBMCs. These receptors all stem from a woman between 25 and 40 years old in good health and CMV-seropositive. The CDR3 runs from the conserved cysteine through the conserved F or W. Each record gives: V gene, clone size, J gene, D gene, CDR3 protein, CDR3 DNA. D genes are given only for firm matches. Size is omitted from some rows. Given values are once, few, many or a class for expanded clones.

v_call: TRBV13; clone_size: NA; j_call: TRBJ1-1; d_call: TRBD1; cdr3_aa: CASSLRGQMNTEAFF; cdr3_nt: TGTGCCAGCAGCCTCAGGGGACAGATGAACACTGAAGCTTTCTTT
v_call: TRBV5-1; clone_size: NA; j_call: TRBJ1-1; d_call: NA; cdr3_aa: CASSLETGITEAFF; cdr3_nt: TGCGCCAGCAGCTTGGAAACAGGGATAACTGAAGCTTTCTTT
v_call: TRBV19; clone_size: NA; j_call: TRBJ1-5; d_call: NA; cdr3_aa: CASSILWEGNQPQHF; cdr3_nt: TGTGCCAGTAGTATACTATGGGAGGGGAATCAGCCCCAGCATTTT
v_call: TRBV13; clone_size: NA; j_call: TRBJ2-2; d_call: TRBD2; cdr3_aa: CASSSSSGSTILDAGELFF; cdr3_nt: TGTGCCAGCAGCTCCTCTAGCGGGAGTACGATTTTAGACGCCGGGGAGCTGTTTTTT
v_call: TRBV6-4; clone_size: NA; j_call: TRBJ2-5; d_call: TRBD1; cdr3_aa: CASSDSPGQGQETQYF; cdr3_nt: TGTGCCAGCAGTGACTCCCCGGGACAGGGCCAAGAGACCCAGTACTTC
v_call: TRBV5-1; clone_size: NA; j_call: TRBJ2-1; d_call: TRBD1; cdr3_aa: CASSLAGTGPYNEQFF; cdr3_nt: TGCGCCAGCAGCTTGGCCGGGACAGGGCCTTACAATGAGCAGTTCTTC
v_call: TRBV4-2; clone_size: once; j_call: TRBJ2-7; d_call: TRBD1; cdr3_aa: CASSLLDRVGYEQYF; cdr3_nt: TGTGCCAGCAGCCTCCTAGACAGGGTTGGCTACGAGCAGTACTTC
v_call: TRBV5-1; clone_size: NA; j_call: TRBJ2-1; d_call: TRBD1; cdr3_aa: CASTIGTGGRSSYNEQFF; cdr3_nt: TGCGCCAGTACTATCGGGACAGGGGGCCGAAGCTCCTACAATGAGCAGTTCTTC
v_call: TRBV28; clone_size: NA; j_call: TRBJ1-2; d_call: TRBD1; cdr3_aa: CASSFPPGQGYGYTF; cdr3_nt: TGTGCCAGCAGTTTCCCCCCGGGACAGGGATATGGCTACACCTTC
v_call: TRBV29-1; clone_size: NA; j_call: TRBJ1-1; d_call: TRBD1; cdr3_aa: CSVYGSGQGLPNTEAFF; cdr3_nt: TGCAGCGTTTATGGTTCGGGACAGGGTTTGCCGAACACTGAAGCTTTCTTT
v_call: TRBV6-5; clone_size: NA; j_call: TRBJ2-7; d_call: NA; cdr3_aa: CASRRDPYEQYF; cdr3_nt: TGTGCCAGCAGGCGGGATCCCTACGAGCAGTACTTC
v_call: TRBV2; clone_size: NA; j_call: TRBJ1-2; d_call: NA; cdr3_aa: CASSILRGLYGYTF; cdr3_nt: TGTGCCAGCAGTATTCTCCGCGGGCTCTATGGCTACACCTTC
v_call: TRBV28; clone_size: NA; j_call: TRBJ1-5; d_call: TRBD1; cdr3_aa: CASRGAGGGQPQHF; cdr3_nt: TGTGCCAGCCGCGGGGCAGGGGGAGGTCAGCCCCAGCATTTT
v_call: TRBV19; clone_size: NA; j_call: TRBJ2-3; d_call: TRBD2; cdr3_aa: CASSRGLGDDTDTQYF; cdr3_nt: TGTGCCAGTAGTAGGGGACTAGGGGACGACACAGATACGCAGTATTTT
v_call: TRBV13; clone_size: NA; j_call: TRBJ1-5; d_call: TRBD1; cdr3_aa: CASSPDRDQPQHF; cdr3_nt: TGTGCCAGCAGCCCCGACAGGGATCAGCCCCAGCATTTT
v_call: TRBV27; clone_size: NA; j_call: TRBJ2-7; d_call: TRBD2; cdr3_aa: CASSPGTSGFYEQYF; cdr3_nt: TGTGCCAGCAGCCCCGGGACTAGCGGGTTTTACGAGCAGTACTTC
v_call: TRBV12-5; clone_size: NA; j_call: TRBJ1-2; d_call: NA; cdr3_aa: CASGPNPTGYGYTF; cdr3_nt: TGTGCTAGTGGTCCCAATCCTACAGGGTATGGCTACACCTTC
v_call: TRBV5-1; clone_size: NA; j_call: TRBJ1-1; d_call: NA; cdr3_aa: CASSPGQGSPSWTEAFF; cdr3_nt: TGCGCCAGCAGCCCAGGGCAGGGGTCCCCTAGCTGGACTGAAGCTTTCTTT
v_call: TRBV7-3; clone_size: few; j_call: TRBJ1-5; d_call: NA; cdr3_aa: CASSLFGEGRGYGQPQHF; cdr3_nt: TGTGCCAGCAGCTTATTTGGAGAGGGCAGGGGATACGGTCAGCCCCAGCATTTT
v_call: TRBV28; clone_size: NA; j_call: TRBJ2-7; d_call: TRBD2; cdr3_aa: CASSLSSGSYEQYF; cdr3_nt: TGTGCCAGCAGTTTGTCTAGCGGGAGTTACGAGCAGTACTTC
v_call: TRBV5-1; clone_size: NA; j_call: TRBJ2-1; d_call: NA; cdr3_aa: CASSFGGYNSYNEQFF; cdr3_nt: TGCGCCAGCAGCTTTGGAGGCTATAACTCCTACAATGAGCAGTTCTTC
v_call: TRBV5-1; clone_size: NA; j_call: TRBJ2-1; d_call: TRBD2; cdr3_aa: CASSLLGLAGVGEQFF; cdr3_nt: TGCGCCAGCAGCTTGCTTGGACTAGCGGGAGTTGGTGAGCAGTTCTTC
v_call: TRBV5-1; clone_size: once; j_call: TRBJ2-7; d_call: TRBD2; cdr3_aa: CASSLVLAGDEQYF; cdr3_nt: TGCGCCAGCAGCTTGGTGCTAGCGGGGGACGAGCAGTACTTC
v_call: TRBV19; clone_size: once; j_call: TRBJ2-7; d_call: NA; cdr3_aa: CASGREYEQYF; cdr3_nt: TGTGCCAGCGGTAGGGAGTACGAGCAGTACTTC
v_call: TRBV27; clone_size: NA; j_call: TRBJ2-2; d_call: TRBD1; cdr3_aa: CASSRTGGTGELFF; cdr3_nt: TGTGCCAGCAGTCGAACAGGGGGTACCGGGGAGCTGTTTTTT
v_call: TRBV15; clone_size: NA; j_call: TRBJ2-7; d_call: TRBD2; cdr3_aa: CATSRLAASGIPYEQYF; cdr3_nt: TGTGCCACCAGCAGACTAGCCGCTAGCGGGATCCCCTACGAGCAGTACTTC
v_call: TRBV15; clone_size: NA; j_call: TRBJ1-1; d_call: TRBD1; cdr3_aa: CATSRPRGQVTEAFF; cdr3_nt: TGTGCCACCAGCAGACCAAGAGGACAGGTAACTGAAGCTTTCTTT
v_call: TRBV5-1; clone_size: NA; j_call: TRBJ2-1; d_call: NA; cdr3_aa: CASSFTNGQLYNEQFF; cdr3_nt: TGCGCCAGCAGCTTTACAAACGGACAGCTCTACAATGAGCAGTTCTTC
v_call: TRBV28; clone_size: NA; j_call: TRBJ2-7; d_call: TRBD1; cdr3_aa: CASSSTTGVPSYEQYF; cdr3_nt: TGTGCCAGCAGTTCGACGACAGGGGTACCCTCCTACGAGCAGTACTTC
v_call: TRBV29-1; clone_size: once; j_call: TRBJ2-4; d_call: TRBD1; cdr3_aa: CAGQGVAKNIQYF; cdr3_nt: TGCGCGGGACAGGGGGTAGCCAAAAACATTCAGTACTTC
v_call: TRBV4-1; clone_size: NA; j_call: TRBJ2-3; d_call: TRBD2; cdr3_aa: CASSPPGLAVPDTQYF; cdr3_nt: TGCGCCAGCAGCCCTCCGGGACTAGCGGTTCCAGATACGCAGTATTTT
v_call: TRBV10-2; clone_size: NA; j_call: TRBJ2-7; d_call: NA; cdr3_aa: CASRGGDIYEQYF; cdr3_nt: TGCGCCAGCAGGGGGGGGGACATCTACGAGCAGTACTTC
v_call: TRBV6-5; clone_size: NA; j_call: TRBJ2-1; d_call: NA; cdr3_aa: CASSDGEYNEQFF; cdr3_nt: TGTGCCAGCAGTGACGGGGAGTACAATGAGCAGTTCTTC
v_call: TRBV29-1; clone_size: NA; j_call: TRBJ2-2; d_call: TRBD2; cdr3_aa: CSVVLAGDNTGELFF; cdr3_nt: TGCAGCGTTGTACTAGCGGGGGATAACACCGGGGAGCTGTTTTTT
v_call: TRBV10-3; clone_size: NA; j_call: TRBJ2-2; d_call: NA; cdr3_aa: CAILSHSRVTNTGELFF; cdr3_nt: TGTGCCATCTTGAGTCATTCCAGGGTCACGAACACCGGGGAGCTGTTTTTT
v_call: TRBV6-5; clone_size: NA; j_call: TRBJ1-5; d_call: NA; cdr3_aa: CASSYSEGQPQHF; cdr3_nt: TGTGCCAGCAGTTACTCTGAGGGTCAGCCCCAGCATTTT
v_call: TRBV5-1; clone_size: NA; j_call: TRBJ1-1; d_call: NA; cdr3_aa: CASRSTENTEAFF; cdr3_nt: TGCGCCAGCAGGTCGACTGAGAACACTGAAGCTTTCTTT
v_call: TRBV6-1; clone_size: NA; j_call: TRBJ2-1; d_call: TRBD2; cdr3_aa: CASTFRLAGSEQFF; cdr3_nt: TGTGCCAGCACTTTTAGGCTAGCGGGGAGTGAGCAGTTCTTC
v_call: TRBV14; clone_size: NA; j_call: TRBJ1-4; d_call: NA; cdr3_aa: CASSRTGIEEKLFF; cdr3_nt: TGTGCCAGCAGCCGTACAGGGATAGAGGAAAAACTGTTTTTT